Listed below are T cell receptor beta chains from one sample, sequenced in a study of Graves' ophthalmopathy and Graves' hyperthyroidism. TCRdb processed the multiplex PCR reads anew with MiXCR; each CDR3 protein has one entry. This sample has 400,000 to 450,000 distinct CDR3 sequences, with roughly 21% found just once. Material for sequencing was peripheral blood. The receptors originated from a woman younger than 30 with stable Graves' hyperthyroidism. Both conserved end residues are part of each CDR3. The D gene is left open where the match is weak. The size of a clone is reported for some rows only, either as once, few or many, or as a class for expanded clones.

J gene: TRBJ2-7; V gene: TRBV29-1; clone size: many; D gene: TRBD1; CDR3 DNA: TGCAGCGTTGATGGGCAGGGGGCCTACGAGCAGTACTTC; CDR3 protein: CSVDGQGAYEQYF
J gene: TRBJ1-2; V gene: TRBV7-2; clone size: -; D gene: -; CDR3 DNA: TGTGCCAGCAGCCCCTCCAGGGCGAGCTATGGCTACACCTTC; CDR3 protein: CASSPSRASYGYTF
J gene: TRBJ1-2; V gene: TRBV15; clone size: many; D gene: -; CDR3 DNA: TGTGCCACCAGCAGCCGATCCCGGACAGACTACTATGGCTACACCTTC; CDR3 protein: CATSSRSRTDYYGYTF
J gene: TRBJ2-5; V gene: TRBV10-3; clone size: many; D gene: -; CDR3 DNA: TGTGCCATCCGGCTCGGGCAGGGGATGGAGACCCAGTACTTC; CDR3 protein: CAIRLGQGMETQYF
J gene: TRBJ2-7; V gene: TRBV6-1; clone size: few; D gene: -; CDR3 DNA: TGTGCCAGCAGTGACGGTGGTTTTGACGAGCAGTACTTC; CDR3 protein: CASSDGGFDEQYF
J gene: TRBJ1-1; V gene: TRBV6-5; clone size: many; D gene: -; CDR3 DNA: TGTGCCAGCAGTTACTCGGCGGACACTGAAGCTTTCTTT; CDR3 protein: CASSYSADTEAFF
J gene: TRBJ1-5; V gene: TRBV6-5; clone size: -; D gene: TRBD1; CDR3 DNA: TGTGCCAGCAGTTCCGGGACAGGGGTTTTCGAGAATCAGCCCCAGCATTTT; CDR3 protein: CASSSGTGVFENQPQHF
J gene: TRBJ2-7; V gene: TRBV6-2/TRBV6-3; clone size: many; D gene: -; CDR3 DNA: TGTGCCAGCAGTTACTCCGAGATCTCTACCTACGAGCAGTACTTC; CDR3 protein: CASSYSEISTYEQYF
J gene: TRBJ1-1; V gene: TRBV5-4; clone size: many; D gene: -; CDR3 DNA: TGTGCCAGCAGCTTGGCAGGCCGTAGTGAAGCTTTCTTT; CDR3 protein: CASSLAGRSEAFF
J gene: TRBJ2-7; V gene: TRBV7-8; clone size: many; D gene: -; CDR3 DNA: TGTGCCAGCAGCTTAGGAGTGCTGGGGGCTGAAGTCTACGAGCAGTACTTC; CDR3 protein: CASSLGVLGAEVYEQYF
J gene: TRBJ2-5; V gene: TRBV6-5; clone size: many; D gene: -; CDR3 DNA: TGTGCCAGCAGTTACTCTGGCATGCCGACGGAGACCCAGTACTTC; CDR3 protein: CASSYSGMPTETQYF
J gene: TRBJ1-6; V gene: TRBV7-2; clone size: many; D gene: TRBD1; CDR3 DNA: TGTGCCAGCAGCTTGGCGCTACAGGGGTCACCCCTCCACTTT; CDR3 protein: CASSLALQGSPLHF
J gene: TRBJ2-2; V gene: TRBV19; clone size: many; D gene: TRBD2; CDR3 DNA: TGTGCCAGTAGTTCGGGTAGCGGGAGCGCGAACACCGGGGAGCTGTTTTTT; CDR3 protein: CASSSGSGSANTGELFF
J gene: TRBJ2-7; V gene: TRBV5-1; clone size: many; D gene: -; CDR3 DNA: TGCGCCAGCAGCGAGGGGGCCGCGGGGACCTCCTACGAGCAGTACTTC; CDR3 protein: CASSEGAAGTSYEQYF
J gene: TRBJ2-7; V gene: TRBV12-3/TRBV12-4; clone size: many; D gene: TRBD2; CDR3 DNA: TGTGCCAGCAGATTAGCGGGAGCCCCCTACGAGCAGTACTTC; CDR3 protein: CASRLAGAPYEQYF
J gene: TRBJ2-7; V gene: TRBV5-1; clone size: many; D gene: -; CDR3 DNA: TGCGCCAGCAGCTTGGCCCTGGAGAGAGAGCAGTACTTC; CDR3 protein: CASSLALEREQYF
J gene: TRBJ2-7; V gene: TRBV20-1; clone size: many; D gene: TRBD2; CDR3 DNA: TGCAGTGCTAGCAATCTAGCGGGTAATTCCTACGAGCAGTACTTC; CDR3 protein: CSASNLAGNSYEQYF
J gene: TRBJ2-5; V gene: TRBV12-3/TRBV12-4; clone size: many; D gene: -; CDR3 DNA: TGTGCCAGCAGTTTAGTAGAGGGCCGAGAGACCCAGTACTTC; CDR3 protein: CASSLVEGRETQYF
J gene: TRBJ2-7; V gene: TRBV2; clone size: many; D gene: -; CDR3 DNA: TGTGCCAGCAGCTTCCGGGACTCTTACGAGCAGTACTTC; CDR3 protein: CASSFRDSYEQYF
J gene: TRBJ1-3; V gene: TRBV6-4; clone size: many; D gene: TRBD1; CDR3 DNA: TGTGCCAGCAGTCCACACACGGCTACAGGGGCTGGAAACACCATATATTTT; CDR3 protein: CASSPHTATGAGNTIYF
J gene: TRBJ1-2; V gene: TRBV27; clone size: -; D gene: TRBD1; CDR3 DNA: TGTGCCAGCAGTCCCGGGACAGGCTTCCATGGCTACACCTTC; CDR3 protein: CASSPGTGFHGYTF
J gene: TRBJ1-3; V gene: TRBV9; clone size: -; D gene: TRBD1; CDR3 DNA: TGTGCCAGCAGCGGAGGGACAGGGGGAAACACCATATATTTT; CDR3 protein: CASSGGTGGNTIYF
J gene: TRBJ2-5; V gene: TRBV6-5; clone size: many; D gene: TRBD2; CDR3 DNA: TGTGCCAGCAGTTACTCGATGGGACTAGCGGGAGTGGGGGAGACCCAGTACTTC; CDR3 protein: CASSYSMGLAGVGETQYF
J gene: TRBJ1-1; V gene: TRBV6-1; clone size: many; D gene: -; CDR3 DNA: TGTGCCACCAAGGCCCCGGGCAACACTGAAGCTTTCTTT; CDR3 protein: CATKAPGNTEAFF
J gene: TRBJ2-5; V gene: TRBV2; clone size: -; D gene: -; CDR3 DNA: TGTGCCAGCAGTGGATTTTCGGGGGGCGCGCCCAGAGAGACCCAGTACTTC; CDR3 protein: CASSGFSGGAPRETQYF
J gene: TRBJ2-2; V gene: TRBV10-3; clone size: many; D gene: -; CDR3 DNA: TGTGCCATCAGTACCGAGGCGAGTTCCGGGGAGCTGTTTTTT; CDR3 protein: CAISTEASSGELFF
J gene: TRBJ2-2; V gene: TRBV20-1; clone size: few; D gene: TRBD2; CDR3 DNA: TGCAGTGCTACCTCGGGACTAGCGCGCACCGGGGAGCTGTGGTTT; CDR3 protein: CSATSGLARTGELWF
J gene: TRBJ1-3; V gene: TRBV6-2/TRBV6-3; clone size: many; D gene: -; CDR3 DNA: TGTGCCAGCAGTTACCTCAGCTTCGGACAGACCTCTGGAAACACCATATATTTT; CDR3 protein: CASSYLSFGQTSGNTIYF
J gene: TRBJ1-2; V gene: TRBV6-1; clone size: many; D gene: TRBD1; CDR3 DNA: TGTGCCAGCAGTGAGTTCGGGGGAGGACAGGGGGCTGATGGCTACACCTTC; CDR3 protein: CASSEFGGGQGADGYTF
J gene: TRBJ1-1; V gene: TRBV7-2; clone size: once; D gene: -; CDR3 DNA: TGTGCCAGCAGAATACAGGTCATGAATGAAGCTTTCTTT; CDR3 protein: CASRIQVMNEAFF
J gene: TRBJ1-5; V gene: TRBV12-5; clone size: -; D gene: TRBD1; CDR3 DNA: TGTGCTAGTGGTTTGGATCAACCGACAGGGACTCATTTT; CDR3 protein: CASGLDQPTGTHF
J gene: TRBJ2-7; V gene: TRBV6-1; clone size: -; D gene: TRBD2; CDR3 DNA: TGTGCCGCCAAGGGACTAGCGCACGAGCAGTACTTC; CDR3 protein: CAAKGLAHEQYF
J gene: TRBJ2-2; V gene: TRBV20-1; clone size: many; D gene: TRBD2; CDR3 DNA: TGCAGTGCTAGTTCGGCGGGAGGGCCCGGCGGGGAGCTGTTTTTT; CDR3 protein: CSASSAGGPGGELFF
J gene: TRBJ2-5; V gene: TRBV2; clone size: many; D gene: TRBD2; CDR3 DNA: TGTGCCAGCAGTGGGGGACTAGCGGGACAAGAGACCCAGTACTTC; CDR3 protein: CASSGGLAGQETQYF
J gene: TRBJ2-7; V gene: TRBV12-3/TRBV12-4; clone size: many; D gene: -; CDR3 DNA: TGTGCCAGCAGTTTCGCGGGATTCTCCTACGAGCAGTACTTC; CDR3 protein: CASSFAGFSYEQYF